One sample yielded the 30 T cell receptor beta chains listed below, sequenced in a study of blood T cells in healthy people across ages. Together with a sample-barcoded 5' primer, a J-beta primer mix was included in a second PCR lasting about 7 to 11 cycles. TCRdb reanalysed the 5' RACE reads using MiXCR and keeps one entry per CDR3 protein. This table holds approximately 820,000 distinct CDR3 sequences, under 45% found once. The sequenced sample was blood. The receptors come from a man in his sixties in good health.

This chain connects TRBV9 to TRBJ2-5; a possible D gene is TRBD2 (5 bases). Germline lookup yields CDR1 SGDLS and CDR2 YYNGEE. The CDR3 is made up of 15 amino acids. Between the trimmed V and J ends, which lost 0 bases and 0 bases, there was a span of 9 bases. DNA for the CDR3: TGTGCCAGCAGCGTAGTTGGGGAGTACCAAGAGACCCAGTACTTC. Translation gives CASSVVGEYQETQYF.

The chain has TRBV4-2 and TRBJ2-1; D unclear. The CDR3 totals 15 residues. Germline CDR1 reads LGHNA; CDR2 reads YNFKEQ. V gave up 4 bases and J gave up 5 bases, with 15 bases separating them. The CDR3 DNA reads TGTGCCAGCAGCCTCCCCCTTGTCGGCGACAATGAGCAGTTCTTC. This gives the protein CASSLPLVGDNEQFF.

This clonotype was detected a few times. The rearrangement uses TRBV27 and TRBJ2-7; no clear D. The V and J ends lost 10 bases and 4 bases respectively, with 17 bases between them. The CDR3 spans 13 residues. The V gene's germline CDR1 is MNHEY and CDR2 SMNVEV (reference sequence). This CDR3 is CATREGPLYEQYF. The CDR3 DNA follows: TGTGCCACTAGGGAAGGTCCGCTATACGAGCAGTACTTC.

The chain combines TRBV10-3 with TRBJ1-1; D is uncertain. The V end was cut by 3 bases, the J end by 1 base, with 15 bases between. The CDR3 runs 16 residues. Germline-derived CDR1 and CDR2 are ENHRY and SYGVKD. The DNA of the CDR3 is TGTGCCATCAGTGACCCCTTCGGGCAGGAGAACACTGAAGCTTTCTTT. Translating gives CAISDPFGQENTEAFF.

The V call is TRBV2, the J call TRBJ2-3; 13 bases line up with TRBD2. The germline V gene encodes CDR1 SNHLY and CDR2 FYNNEI. This CDR3 has 15 amino acids. J gave up 2 bases and V 7 bases, and 3 bases lay outside the gene matches. CDR3 coding DNA: TGTGCCAGCACCGGACTAGCGGGGGCCACAGATACGCAGTATTTT. This translates into CASTGLAGATDTQYF.

The rearrangement joins TRBV25-1 to TRBJ1-5, with D maybe TRBD1 (5 bases). Between the trimmed V and J ends, which lost 6 bases and 11 bases, there was a span of 14 bases. The germline V gene encodes CDR1 MGHDK and CDR2 SYGVNS. The CDR3 consists of 12 residues. The CDR3 nucleotides read TGTGCCAGCAGCGGCCCCGGGGACTCCCAGCATTTT. Its protein is CASSGPGDSQHF.

The chain employs TRBV6-2 or TRBV6-3 and TRBJ2-5; 8 positions agree with TRBD2. Trimming at V came to 5 bases and at J to 6 bases, leaving 5 bases not matched to a gene. The germline CDR1 and CDR2 sequences are MNHEY and SVGEGT. The CDR3 runs 13 residues. CDR3 in amino acids: CASSITSGQTQYF. For the CDR3, the DNA is TGTGCCAGCAGTATTACTAGCGGTCAGACCCAGTACTTC.

The gene calls are TRBV5-6 and TRBJ2-1; 7 bases line up with TRBD1. This CDR3 has 15 amino acids. CDR1 is SGHDT, CDR2 YYEEEE, per germline. The trim removed 3 bases at V and 5 bases at J, leaving 8 bases unmatched. The CDR3 DNA is TGTGCCAGCAGCTCGAGGGGGACAGAGCACAATGAGCAGTTCTTC. It is translated as CASSSRGTEHNEQFF.

This chain links TRBV5-1 with TRBJ1-6; TRBD1 aligns across 9 bases. Germline V gene lookup returns CDR1 SGHRS and CDR2 YFSETQ. Losses at the gene ends were 0 bases for V and 8 bases for J; bases not matched to a gene: 9. The CDR3 runs 17 residues. The CDR3 spells CASSLVPRDRVDSPLHF. In DNA form, the CDR3 reads TGCGCCAGCAGCTTGGTCCCCCGGGACAGGGTTGATTCACCCCTCCACTTT.

Here the CDR3 reads CATSGRTGGSYEQYF. CDR3 sequence (DNA): TGTGCCACCAGTGGTCGGACAGGGGGCAGCTACGAGCAGTACTTC. The J gene is TRBJ2-7, the V gene TRBV24-1, with TRBD1 identical over 11 bases. Germline CDR1 and CDR2: KGHDR and SFDVKD. V trimming: 5 bases; J trimming: 3 bases; junction bases outside the gene matches: 5. The CDR3 spans 15 residues.

The V and J genes are TRBV6-1 and TRBJ2-5; 8 nucleotides align to TRBD2. V dropped 6 bases and J dropped 5; count of bases not matched to a gene: 2. The germline V gene encodes CDR1 MNHNS and CDR2 SASEGT. CDR3 size: 12 residues. The CDR3 spells CASRTSVETQYF. In DNA form, the CDR3 reads TGTGCCAGCAGGACTAGCGTGGAGACCCAGTACTTC.

This clonotype was seen more than once but under ten times. The rearrangement joins TRBV11-2 to TRBJ2-5; a possible D gene is TRBD1 (6 bases). In germline, CDR1 is SGHAT, CDR2 FQNNGV. V lost 1 base to trimming and J lost 5 bases, with 14 bases between them. CDR3 length: 15 amino acids. The CDR3 nucleotides are TGTGCCAGCAGCTTAGTAAGGACAGAATATGAGACCCAGTACTTC. The encoded protein is CASSLVRTEYETQYF.

The chain uses TRBV6-6 and TRBJ2-1, with 10 bases that match TRBD1. The CDR3 covers 14 residues. CDR1 is MNHNY, CDR2 SVGAGI, per germline (reference sequence). V lost 5 bases, J lost 8 bases, and 6 bases stayed unmatched. The CDR3 DNA is TGTGCCAGCAGTGTGACAGGGGGCTGGGATGAGCAGTTCTTC. This codes for CASSVTGGWDEQFF.

This clonotype was found a few times. The genes are TRBV27 and TRBJ2-7, with D perhaps given as TRBD1 or TRBD2 (5 bases each). CDR1 MNHEY and CDR2 SMNVEV come from the germline V gene (reference sequence). The CDR3 is 13 amino acids. Trimming removed 10 bases from V and 0 bases from J, with 13 bases in between. CDR3 amino acids: CATWDVNSYEQYF. CDR3 in DNA: TGTGCCACTTGGGACGTAAACTCCTACGAGCAGTACTTC.

This chain connects TRBV5-1 to TRBJ2-7; 9 bases align to TRBD1. J lost 5 bases, V lost 4 bases, and 10 bases had no gene match. CDR3 size: 15 residues. Germline values: CDR1 SGHRS, CDR2 YFSETQ. Here the CDR3 reads CASSPADRGTDEQYF. The CDR3 bases are TGCGCCAGCAGCCCTGCCGACAGGGGGACAGACGAGCAGTACTTC.

This clonotype was recorded a few times. The chain is built from TRBV4-3 and TRBJ2-1; 16 bases fit TRBD2. CDR3 length: 20 residues. Germline assignment: CDR1 LGHNA and CDR2 YSLEER. Trimming cost V 1 base and J 8 bases; bases outside gene matches: 14. In nucleotides, the CDR3 is TGCGCCAGCAGCCAAGTCGCCGGGACTAGCGGGGGGGCCGGCACACATGAGCAGTTCTTC. Translated: CASSQVAGTSGGAGTHEQFF.

This chain links TRBV28 with TRBJ2-7; TRBD1 is a possible D gene (6 bases). V was shortened by 4 bases and J by 2 bases, with 15 bases between the two germline ends. CDR3 size: 15 residues. Germline assignment: CDR1 MDHEN and CDR2 SYDVKM. CDR3 coding DNA: TGTGCCAGCAGTTCCGACAGGTACCCTCCCTACGAGCAGTACTTC. Translated: CASSSDRYPPYEQYF.

This clonotype was found a few times. V gene TRBV7-9 combines with J gene TRBJ2-5; 7 nucleotides line up with TRBD1. The CDR3 is made up of 14 amino acids. V shed 4 bases and J 2 bases; nucleotides not matched to a gene: 4. Germline loops: CDR1 SEHNR, CDR2 FQNEAQ (reference sequence). DNA of the CDR3: TGTGCCAGCAGCTCCCGGGACAGACAAGAGACCCAGTACTTC. Translating it yields CASSSRDRQETQYF. Full variable domain (remainder filled in from reference TRBV7-9 and TRBJ2-5): DTGVSQNPRHKITKRGQNVTFRCDPISEHNRLYWYRQTLGQGPEFLTYFQNEAQLEKSRLLSDRFSAERPKGSFSTLEIQRTEQGDSAMYLCASSSRDRQETQYFGPGTRLLVL.

This clonotype has a handful of counts. The V gene is TRBV7-2, the J gene TRBJ2-7; 9 bases fit TRBD1. V shed 4 bases and J 9 bases; nucleotides not matched to a gene: 13. This CDR3 contains 15 residues. Germline V gene data show CDR1 as SGHTA and CDR2 as FQGNSA. The CDR3: CASSSNPGQGRGQYF. The DNA of the CDR3 is TGTGCCAGCAGCTCCAATCCGGGACAGGGTAGGGGGCAGTACTTC.

This clonotype was seen just once. The chain has TRBV6-2 or TRBV6-3 and TRBJ2-1, with 9 bases lining up with TRBD2. The trim removed 2 bases at V and 4 bases at J, leaving 12 bases unmatched. The CDR3 runs to 18 residues. The germline gives CDR1 MNHEY, CDR2 SVGEGT. The CDR3 here is CASSYNRGSGGVYNEQFF. The CDR3, as DNA: TGTGCCAGCAGTTACAATCGTGGTAGCGGGGGTGTGTACAATGAGCAGTTCTTC.

The table lists this clonotype with a few counts. V and J are TRBV12-3 or TRBV12-4 and TRBJ1-1; possibly TRBD1 for D (6 bases). V was shortened by 7 bases and J by 1 base, with 13 bases between the two germline ends. This CDR3 region has 14 residues. The CDR3 protein is CASTRAGANTEAFF. CDR3 sequence (DNA): TGTGCCAGCACTAGAGCAGGGGCGAACACTGAAGCTTTCTTT.

The sample holds many counts of this clonotype. This may stem from a read error, because a much larger clone lies one nucleotide away. The rearrangement uses TRBV10-3 and TRBJ2-1; 13 positions match TRBD2. The J call may be in error: the DNA end matches TRBJ2-7 better. In germline, CDR1 is ENHRY, CDR2 SYGVKD. This CDR3 has 16 residues. The CDR3, as DNA: TGTGCCATCGGGGCGGGGACTAGCGGGGTTTACAATGAGCAGTACTTC. Translated, it gives CAIGAGTSGVYNEQYF.

This clonotype was seen more than once but under ten times. Here the CDR3 DNA reads TGTGCCAGCAGCTTAGGCCTGAACCAAGAGACCCAGTACTTC. This translates into CASSLGLNQETQYF. The rearrangement joins TRBV13 to TRBJ2-5; D not resolved. The CDR3 loop spans 14 amino acids. With 0 bases removed from V and 0 bases from J, the gap between germline ends came to 5 bases. The germline gives CDR1 PRHDT, CDR2 FYEKMQ (reference sequence). Full variable domain (remainder filled in from reference TRBV13 and TRBJ2-5): AAGVIQSPRHLIKEKRETATLKCYPIPRHDTVYWYQQGPGQDPQFLISFYEKMQSDKGSIPDRFSAQQFSDYHSELNMSSLELGDSALYFCASSLGLNQETQYFGPGTRLLVL.

On this clonotype: A single base separates this from a much larger clone, so it may be a read error. This sequence joins TRBV29-1 and TRBJ2-5, with D possibly TRBD2 on 7 matching bases. With 3 bases removed from V and 11 bases from J, the gap between germline ends came to 16 bases. Germline CDR1 reads SQVTM; CDR2 reads ANQGSEA. The CDR3 has 12 amino acids. CDR3 coding DNA: TGCAGCGTTGACCGGGGGGCGGGTGAGCAGTACTTC. It is translated as CSVDRGAGEQYF.

This clonotype was found once. A much larger clone differs by one base, so this may be a read error. The CDR3 spells CASSDLQGWRGYTF. CDR3 sequence (DNA): TGTGCCAGCAGTGACCTCCAGGGTTGGAGAGGCTACACCTTC. The rearrangement links TRBV6-5 to TRBJ1-2; possible D gene TRBD1, 5 bases. Germline lookup yields CDR1 MNHEY and CDR2 SVGAGI. This CDR3 has 14 amino acids. V lost 5 bases and J 8 bases, leaving 18 bases between the germline ends.

The chain carries TRBV28 and TRBJ2-4, with TRBD1 identical over 7 bases. The CDR3 is 17 amino acids. Trimming removed 1 base from V and 4 bases from J; junction bases left unmatched: 10. Germline CDR1 MDHEN, CDR2 SYDVKM. CDR3 sequence (DNA): TGTGCCAGCAGTTTATACAGAGGGTTGACAGGGAAAAACATTCAGTACTTC. Protein sequence: CASSLYRGLTGKNIQYF. Based on the CDR3 plus reference TRBV28 and TRBJ2-4, the full variable domain is DVKVTQSSRYLVKRTGEKVFLECVQDMDHENMFWYRQDPGLGLRLIYFSYDVKMKEKGDIPEGYSVSREKKERFSLILESASTNQTSMYLCASSLYRGLTGKNIQYFGAGTRLSVL.

This clonotype was seen only a few times. The chain employs TRBV10-3 and TRBJ2-5, with TRBD2 matching 11 bases. This CDR3 is 16 amino acids long. J lost 5 bases, V lost 3 bases, and 8 bases had no gene match. Germline CDR1 ENHRY, CDR2 SYGVKD. CDR3 region: CAISEYLAGGTETQYF. DNA of the CDR3: TGTGCCATCAGTGAATACTTAGCGGGGGGGACGGAGACCCAGTACTTC.

This clonotype came up a few times. The junction differs from germline at one of its ends, possibly a read error. J is TRBJ2-3 and V is TRBV2; D is uncertain. CDR1 and CDR2 (germline): SNHLY, FYNNEI. The CDR3 runs 14 residues. The CDR3 region is CANSAFQATDTQYF. Here the CDR3 DNA reads TGTGCCAACAGTGCATTCCAAGCCACAGATACGCAGTATTTT.

The gene calls are TRBV25-1 and TRBJ2-7, with 7 bases aligning to TRBD1. Germline assignment: CDR1 MGHDK and CDR2 SYGVNS. CDR3 length: 16 amino acids. V lost 4 bases, J lost 6 bases, and 15 bases stayed unmatched. The CDR3 here is CASSGSWRQGTLEQYF. CDR3 nucleotides: TGTGCCAGCAGTGGGTCCTGGAGACAGGGAACGCTCGAGCAGTACTTC.

This clonotype was counted a few times. The CDR3 coding sequence is TGTGCCAGCAGTGAAGTACAGGGGGCGCTCGGTGAGCAGTTCTTC. Amino acid sequence: CASSEVQGALGEQFF. J is TRBJ2-1 and V is TRBV2; 9 nucleotides line up with TRBD1. Germline CDR1 and CDR2: SNHLY and FYNNEI. This CDR3 spans 15 amino acids. Germline trimming cut 1 base from V and 9 bases from J; bases unmatched to any gene: 7.